This T cell receptor beta chain was captured in a study of cytomegalovirus exposure and HLA in healthy donors. CDR1 is SGHRS and CDR2 is YFSETQ in the germline V gene. V lost 4 bases to trimming and J lost 4 bases, with 22 bases between them. The CDR3 has 17 amino acids. A multiplex PCR was run with 60 Vbeta primers and 13 Jbeta primers. Data came from immunoSEQ multiplex PCR; TCRdb stores just in-frame clones and leaves some out. This sample has about 160,000 clones; 70% to 80% occur once, and the top ten carry 4.3%. The sequencing sample was made of PBMCs. The chain is built from TRBV5-1 and TRBJ2-3; possibly TRBD1 for D (7 bases). This receptor was identified in a man aged 35 to 55 in good health and CMV-seronegative. The CDR3 DNA sequence: TGCGCCAGCAGCCCGGGGGATGAGGGGGCGCTTCCAGATACGCAGTATTTT. It is translated as CASSPGDEGALPDTQYF.